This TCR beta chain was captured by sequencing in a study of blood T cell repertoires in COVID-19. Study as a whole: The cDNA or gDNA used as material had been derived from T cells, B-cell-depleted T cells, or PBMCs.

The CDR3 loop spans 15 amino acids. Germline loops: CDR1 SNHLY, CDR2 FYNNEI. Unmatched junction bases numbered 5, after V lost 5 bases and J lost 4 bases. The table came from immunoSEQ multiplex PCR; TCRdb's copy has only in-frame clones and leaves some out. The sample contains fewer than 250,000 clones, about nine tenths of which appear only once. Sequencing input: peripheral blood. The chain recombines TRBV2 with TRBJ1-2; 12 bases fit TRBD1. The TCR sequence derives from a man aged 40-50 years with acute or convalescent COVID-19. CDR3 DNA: TGTGCCAGCAGTAGGGACAGGGGGCGAAGCTATGGCTACACCTTC. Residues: CASSRDRGRSYGYTF. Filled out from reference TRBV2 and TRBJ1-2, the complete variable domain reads EPEVTQTPSHQVTQMGQEVILRCVPISNHLYFYWYRQILGQKVEFLVSFYNNEISEKSEIFDDQFSVERPDGSNFTLKIRSTKLEDSAMYFCASSRDRGRSYGYTFGSGTRLTVV.